This T cell receptor (beta chain) is from a study of blood T cell repertoires in COVID-19. Study background: Sources were T cells, B-cell-depleted T cells, or PBMCs; the material itself was cDNA or gDNA.

In germline, CDR1 is SGDLS, CDR2 YYNGEE. The length of the CDR3 is 16 residues. Trimming pared 4 bases from V and 1 base from J, leaving 17 bases between. As processed by the authors: Reference gene primer amplification in the assay estimated nucleated cell counts. Here immunoSEQ multiplex PCR was the method, and the copy in TCRdb shows in-frame clones only, minus some. The V and J calls and clone size are taken from that table; D and trimming were inferred from the DNA. Among 120,000 to 150,000 clones listed, 85% to 90% were seen once. The clonotype was recovered from a woman aged 80 or over with acute or convalescent COVID-19. The chain has TRBV9 and TRBJ1-1; tentative D call: TRBD1 (6 bases). Source material: peripheral blood. CDR3 sequence: CASSPQGRGTNTEAFF. The CDR3 nucleotides read TGTGCCAGCAGCCCTCAGGGGAGGGGCACGAACACTGAAGCTTTCTTT.